Below, 25 T cell receptor beta chains from the same sample are listed, as sequenced in a study of beta chain features in type 1 diabetes. cDNA synthesis used the whole RNA isolate, giving expressed TCRB sequences. This table comes from immunoSEQ multiplex PCR, and its TCRdb copy is limited to in-frame clones, with some not included. The sample consists of over 350,000 clones, less than 15% of them appearing once. Sequencing used naive CD4+ T cells from blood. These receptors all come from a young woman in good health.

CDR3 sequence reads: CASSLEFMNTEAFF. In DNA form, the CDR3 reads TGTGCCAGCAGCTTAGAATTCATGAACACTGAAGCTTTCTTT. This sequence joins TRBV7-2 and TRBJ1-1; D remains ambiguous. This CDR3 contains 14 residues. The V end was cut by 1 base, the J end by 0 bases, with 6 bases between. The V gene's germline CDR1 is SGHTA and CDR2 FQGNSA.

This clone was seen a few times. The chain has TRBV9 and TRBJ2-1, with D uncertain. The germline V and J ends were trimmed by 3 bases and 0 bases, with 13 bases remaining between them. This CDR3 has 16 amino acids. Germline CDR1 is SGDLS and CDR2 is YYNGEE. CDR3 DNA sequence: TGTGCCAGCAGCGCCGGAGTTCATAGCTCCTACAATGAGCAGTTCTTC. As protein: CASSAGVHSSYNEQFF.

The rearrangement uses TRBV27 and TRBJ1-2; D possibly corresponds to TRBD1 (6 bases). Germline loops: CDR1 MNHEY, CDR2 SMNVEV (reference sequence). V lost 5 bases to trimming and J lost 0 bases, with 10 bases between them. The CDR3 extends over 14 amino acids. The chain's CDR3 is CASSIHRANYGYTF. In DNA, the CDR3 is TGTGCCAGCAGTATCCACAGGGCTAACTATGGCTACACCTTC.

This clone turned up a few times. The rearrangement joins TRBV30 to TRBJ1-1, with D possibly matching TRBD1 (6 bases). Germline V lookup: CDR1 GTSNPN, CDR2 SVGIG (reference sequence). V was shortened by 0 bases and J by 0 bases, with 20 bases between the two germline ends. The CDR3 covers 18 residues. CDR3 sequence (DNA): TGTGCCTGGAGTGTAGGGGCCAGGGGACCCACTATGAACACTGAAGCTTTCTTT. This codes for CAWSVGARGPTMNTEAFF. Variable domain in full (rest from reference TRBV30 and TRBJ1-1): SQTIHQWPATLVQPVGSPLSLECTVEGTSNPNLYWYRQAAGRGLQLLFYSVGIGQISSEVPQNLSASRPQDRQFILSSKKLLLSDSGFYLCAWSVGARGPTMNTEAFFGQGTRLTVV.

This chain uses TRBV2 with TRBJ2-7, with 9 bases lining up with TRBD1. V was pared by 4 bases and J by 4 bases, with 8 bases of the junction left unmatched. The CDR3 totals 15 residues. Germline loops: CDR1 SNHLY, CDR2 FYNNEI. In nucleotides, the CDR3 is TGTGCCAGCAGTGGGGGACAGGGCGGAGGATACGAGCAGTACTTC. It yields the protein CASSGGQGGGYEQYF.

There are a few counts of this clone. V is TRBV6-5 and J is TRBJ1-5, with 7 bases that match TRBD1. The V gene's germline CDR1 is MNHEY and CDR2 SVGAGI. CDR3 size: 13 residues. The junction had 5 bases not matched to a gene; V was cut back by 9 bases and J by 3 bases. The DNA of the CDR3 is TGTGCCAGTCGGGGGACAGTCAATCAGCCCCAGCATTTT. Amino acids: CASRGTVNQPQHF.

This clone was seen only a few times. This chain links TRBV5-4 with TRBJ2-7; TRBD1 might be the D (6 bases). Germline-derived CDR1 and CDR2 are SGHNT and YYREEE (reference sequence). There are 15 residues in the CDR3. V gave up 4 bases and J gave up 1 base, with 15 bases separating them. The CDR3 bases are TGTGCCAGCAGCCCCCCAGGGGCGGTATCCTACGAGCAGTACTTC. Residues: CASSPPGAVSYEQYF.

There are a few counts of this clone. The J gene is TRBJ2-7, the V gene TRBV28, with 13 positions matching TRBD2. The ends lost 2 bases at V and 5 bases at J; junction bases unmatched: 9. Germline CDR1 and CDR2: MDHEN and SYDVKM. The CDR3 is 17 amino acids. The CDR3 DNA reads TGTGCCAGCAGTTTAGCGACTAGCGGGGGGCGGAGGCACGAGCAGTACTTC. Amino acid sequence: CASSLATSGGRRHEQYF.

This clone was seen only a few times. V usage is TRBV9 and J usage is TRBJ2-3; 14 bases line up with TRBD2. The CDR3 covers 16 residues. V trimming: 3 bases; J trimming: 5 bases; junction bases outside the gene matches: 5. CDR1 and CDR2 from the germline V gene are SGDLS and YYNGEE. CDR3 residues: CASSEGLAGVGDTQYF. CDR3 sequence (DNA): TGTGCCAGCAGCGAGGGACTAGCGGGAGTGGGAGATACGCAGTATTTT.

This clone was found a few times. This chain joins TRBV28 and TRBJ1-4, with 7 bases identical to TRBD1. V trimming: 3 bases; J trimming: 4 bases; junction bases outside the gene matches: 5. The CDR3 extends over 15 amino acids. CDR1 and CDR2 from the germline V gene are MDHEN and SYDVKM. CDR3 in DNA: TGTGCCAGCAGTTTGCGGACAGGCGGTAATGAAAAACTGTTTTTT. Its protein product is CASSLRTGGNEKLFF.

The chain links TRBV9 to TRBJ2-3; perhaps TRBD2 as D (5 bases). Trimming cost V 2 bases and J 3 bases, with 13 bases left between them. Germline loops: CDR1 SGDLS, CDR2 YYNGEE. CDR3 length: 15 residues. In nucleotides, the CDR3 is TGTGCCAGCAGCGTGGCTAGCCTCCCTACAGATACGCAGTATTTT. Protein product: CASSVASLPTDTQYF.

This chain uses TRBV30 with TRBJ2-1; TRBD2 matches 7 bases. V gave up 4 bases and J gave up 3 bases; unmatched junction bases: 3. The CDR3 has 13 amino acids. The germline V gene has CDR1 GTSNPN and CDR2 SVGIG (reference sequence). This CDR3 is CAWKPSGYNEQFF. The CDR3, as DNA: TGTGCCTGGAAACCTAGCGGCTACAATGAGCAGTTCTTC.

This clone was counted only a few times. The V gene is TRBV30, the J gene TRBJ2-5; a weak D match, TRBD2 (5 bases). CDR1 is GTSNPN, CDR2 SVGIG, per germline (reference sequence). This CDR3 is built from 12 residues. Trimming pared 5 bases from V and 3 bases from J, leaving 10 bases between. The CDR3 sequence is CAWEPGKETQYF. The CDR3, as DNA: TGTGCCTGGGAACCGGGAAAAGAGACCCAGTACTTC.

The V and J genes are TRBV29-1 and TRBJ2-3; 7 bases fit TRBD1. The germline gives CDR1 SQVTM, CDR2 ANQGSEA. CDR3 size: 15 residues. V gave up 4 bases and J gave up 4 bases; unmatched junction bases: 11. The CDR3 spells CSVGATGVRADTQYF. In nucleotides, the CDR3 is TGCAGCGTTGGAGCTACAGGGGTCCGGGCAGATACGCAGTATTTT.

This clone was seen only a few times. This chain's CDR3 is CASSLTTYTDTQYF. CDR3 in DNA: TGTGCCAGCAGCTTAACTACCTACACAGATACGCAGTATTTT. The gene calls are TRBV7-9 and TRBJ2-3, with D unclear. V lost 2 bases and J 2 bases, leaving 8 bases between the germline ends. Germline-derived CDR1 and CDR2 are SEHNR and FQNEAQ (reference sequence). The CDR3 contains 14 residues. Full variable domain (outside the CDR3, taken from reference TRBV7-9 and TRBJ2-3): DTGVSQNPRHKITKRGQNVTFRCDPISEHNRLYWYRQTLGQGPEFLTYFQNEAQLEKSRLLSDRFSAERPKGSFSTLEIQRTEQGDSAMYLCASSLTTYTDTQYFGPGTRLTVL.

This clone was seen a handful of times. This rearrangement joins TRBV14 to TRBJ1-1, with D uncertain. In germline, CDR1 is SGHDN, CDR2 FVKESK. There are 13 residues in the CDR3. Trimming cost V 5 bases and J 1 base, with 8 bases left between them. The CDR3 nucleotides are TGTGCCAGCAGCTCCTTCGGGAACACTGAAGCTTTCTTT. It translates to CASSSFGNTEAFF.

The chain recombines TRBV10-3 with TRBJ2-5; 10 positions match TRBD2. V lost 0 bases, J lost 5 bases, and 6 bases stayed unmatched. The CDR3 contains 16 residues. Per germline, CDR1 ENHRY and CDR2 SYGVKD. This CDR3 reads CAISESGLAGVETQYF. In nucleotides, the CDR3 is TGTGCCATCAGTGAGTCGGGGCTAGCGGGAGTGGAGACCCAGTACTTC.

The rearrangement links TRBV29-1 to TRBJ2-1, with D perhaps TRBD2 (5 bases). Trimming pared 7 bases from V and 1 base from J, leaving 20 bases between. This CDR3 is built from 16 residues. Germline V gives CDR1 SQVTM, CDR2 ANQGSEA. DNA for the CDR3: TGCAGCGCCACACTAGGGCAGCTCAGATCCTACAATGAGCAGTTCTTC. Translating it yields CSATLGQLRSYNEQFF.

This clone was picked up a small number of times. The chain couples TRBV18 to TRBJ2-2; 8 nucleotides match TRBD1. This CDR3 comprises 17 residues. The J segment lost 0 bases and the V segment lost 3 bases, leaving 6 bases of the junction unmatched. CDR1 is KGHSH, CDR2 LQKENI, per germline. The CDR3 loop reads CASSPSGTGTNTGELFF. Written as DNA, the CDR3 is TGTGCCAGCTCACCCTCCGGGACAGGAACGAACACCGGGGAGCTGTTTTTT.

This clone showed up just a few times. The CDR3 region has the DNA TGTGCCAGCAGCTTAGCTGGCGGGGACTGGGGCAATGAGCAGTTCTTC. This sequence encodes CASSLAGGDWGNEQFF. The chain is built from TRBV7-6 and TRBJ2-1, with D maybe TRBD2 (6 bases). The V end lost 0 bases, the J end lost 6 bases, and 15 bases lay between the germline ends. Germline V gene data show CDR1 as SGHVS and CDR2 as FNYEAQ. The CDR3 is made up of 16 amino acids.

This clone was seen a handful of times. The chain joins TRBV28 to TRBJ2-7; TRBD2 aligns across 9 bases. This CDR3 is 12 amino acids long. J lost 12 bases, V lost 5 bases, and 8 bases had no gene match. The germline gives CDR1 MDHEN, CDR2 SYDVKM. The CDR3 sequence is CASSLSLAGTYF. CDR3 nucleotides: TGTGCCAGCAGTCTGTCCCTAGCGGGGACGTACTTC.

This clone has just a few counts. The CDR3 DNA reads as TGTGCCAGCAGGAAGAGGGCAGGGAACACTGAAGCTTTCTTT. Translation: CASRKRAGNTEAFF. This chain links TRBV5-4 with TRBJ1-1, with D uncertain. This CDR3 contains 14 residues. Per germline, CDR1 SGHNT and CDR2 YYREEE (reference sequence). The V and J ends lost 5 bases and 1 base respectively, with 12 bases between them.

The CDR3 here is CASSLEIAGGAETQYF. In DNA, the CDR3 is TGTGCCAGCAGCTTAGAAATAGCGGGAGGGGCAGAGACCCAGTACTTC. The chain uses TRBV7-6 and TRBJ2-5, with 11 bases that match TRBD2. The CDR3 consists of 16 residues. Germline CDR1 reads SGHVS; CDR2 reads FNYEAQ. After removal of 1 base from V and 4 bases from J, the junction contained 5 bases not matched to a gene.

This clone was seen more than once but under ten times. The V gene is TRBV29-1, the J gene TRBJ2-1; 12 bases line up with TRBD2. Germline assignment: CDR1 SQVTM and CDR2 ANQGSEA. This CDR3 region has 16 residues. Germline trimming cut 7 bases from V and 8 bases from J; bases unmatched to any gene: 15. CDR3 sequence: CSAERLAGVQNDEQFF. The CDR3 region has the DNA TGCAGCGCCGAAAGACTAGCGGGAGTCCAGAACGATGAGCAGTTCTTC.

The V call is TRBV16, the J call TRBJ2-7; no clear D gene. This CDR3 comprises 11 residues. Germline CDR1 and CDR2: KGHSY and FQNENV. The V end was cut by 6 bases, the J end by 2 bases, with 5 bases between. CDR3: CASSPAYEQYF. The DNA for the CDR3 is TGTGCCAGCAGTCCTGCCTACGAGCAGTACTTC.